This T cell receptor (beta chain) was observed in a study of T cell responses to AZD1222 COVID-19 vaccine. The V segment lost 4 bases and the J segment 9 bases; nucleotides outside the gene matches: 17. Germline assignment: CDR1 MNHNS and CDR2 SASEGT. CDR3 length: 19 residues. Libraries were prepared by immunoSEQ multiplex PCR; TCRdb keeps only in-frame clonotypes and omits some of them. The profile shows about 170,000 clones, about 88% of them singletons. This sequence was found in an adult in good health. Sequencing used peripheral blood, obtained on day 0 of AZD1222 vaccination. This rearrangement joins TRBV6-1 to TRBJ1-6, with 11 bases lining up with TRBD1. For the CDR3, the DNA is TGTGCCAGCAGTGCCTTACAAGCACTTGACGGGACAGGGGGTTCACCCCTCCACTTT. Translated: CASSALQALDGTGGSPLHF.